This T cell receptor (beta chain) was sequenced for a study of blood T cell dynamics during melanoma immunotherapy. Study in general: Patients with metastatic melanoma got pembrolizumab or nivolumab-ipilimumab as first-line care.

The sample's time point: pre-treatment baseline. Per germline, CDR1 LNHDA and CDR2 SQIVND (reference sequence). The V gene end was trimmed by 10 bases and the J gene end by 4 bases; junction bases not matched to a gene: 8. The CDR3 loop spans 14 amino acids. TCRdb keeps only in-frame clones here, not all; method: immunoSEQ multiplex PCR. The sample includes 7,000 or so clones, 84% of them seen just once. A single count supports this clone. The chain has TRBV19 and TRBJ2-7; 12 nucleotides agree with TRBD2. Specimen: blood, collected from a patient treated with checkpoint blockade. This TCR was sampled from a human donor with melanoma. In nucleotides, the CDR3 is TGTGCCACCCTAGCGGGAGGGCCTATGTACGAGCAGTACTTC. Protein sequence: CATLAGGPMYEQYF.